The 17 T cell receptor beta chains presented below share a single source sample, sequenced in a study of cytotoxic CD8 clonotypes in ibrutinib-treated CLL. Only in-frame clones appear in the TCRdb table, and some are missing; sequencing was by immunoSEQ multiplex PCR. The data hold around 300,000 clones, with about 80% observed a single time. The material sequenced was PBMCs, taken before ibrutinib treatment. Every receptor here comes from a human donor with chronic lymphocytic leukemia.

Points on this clone: Other DNA sequences in the same sample also yield this CDR3. This rearrangement joins TRBV5-1 to TRBJ2-7; 10 bases agree with TRBD1. The CDR3 has 15 amino acids. CDR1 and CDR2 (germline): SGHRS, YFSETQ. The ends lost 0 bases at V and 4 bases at J; junction bases unmatched: 4. CDR3 residues: CASSLETGGWYEQYF. In DNA form, the CDR3 reads TGCGCCAGCAGCTTGGAGACAGGGGGCTGGTACGAGCAGTACTTC.

About this clone: Other DNA sequences in the same sample also yield this CDR3. The chain employs TRBV9 and TRBJ2-1; 12 bases match TRBD2. J lost 0 bases, V lost 0 bases, and 10 bases had no gene match. This CDR3 is built from 20 residues. Per germline, CDR1 SGDLS and CDR2 YYNGEE. The CDR3 nucleotides read TGTGCCAGCAGCGTAGGAGTTGGGACTAGCGGGTCGAGCTCCTACAATGAGCAGTTCTTC. Translation gives CASSVGVGTSGSSSYNEQFF.

The V and J genes are TRBV5-4 and TRBJ2-7; 11 nucleotides line up with TRBD2. The ends lost 4 bases at V and 0 bases at J; junction bases unmatched: 12. The germline V gene has CDR1 SGHNT and CDR2 YYREEE (reference sequence). The length of the CDR3 is 18 residues. CDR3 in amino acids: CASSGGLAGGSSSYEQYF. CDR3 sequence (DNA): TGTGCCAGCAGCGGGGGGCTAGCGGGAGGATCGAGCTCCTACGAGCAGTACTTC.

V usage is TRBV27 and J usage is TRBJ2-4; D tentatively fits TRBD1 or TRBD2 (6 bases each). Germline V lookup: CDR1 MNHEY, CDR2 SMNVEV (reference sequence). CDR3 length equals 19 residues. V gave up 0 bases and J gave up 1 base, with 19 bases separating them. The CDR3 DNA reads as TGTGCCAGCAGTTTATCCGACGGGGGCGCAGGGATGGCCAAAAACATTCAGTACTTC. This encodes CASSLSDGGAGMAKNIQYF.

This clone has only one observation. This CDR3 reads CASSLYHRDSNEQFF. DNA of the CDR3: TGTGCCAGCAGCCTGTATCACAGGGACTCCAATGAGCAGTTCTTC. The rearrangement links TRBV5-4 to TRBJ2-1, with D possibly being TRBD1 or TRBD2 (6 bases each). Trimming stripped 4 bases from V and 6 bases from J, with 17 bases between. The CDR3 extends over 15 amino acids. Germline CDR1 is SGHNT and CDR2 is YYREEE (reference sequence). Filled out from reference TRBV5-4 and TRBJ2-1, the complete variable domain reads ETGVTQSPTHLIKTRGQQVTLRCSSQSGHNTVSWYQQALGQGPQFIFQYYREEENGRGNFPPRFSGLQFPNYSSELNVNALELDDSALYLCASSLYHRDSNEQFFGPGTRLTVL.

The V call is TRBV4-3, the J call TRBJ1-2; D perhaps matches TRBD1 (5 bases). Trimming pared 0 bases from V and 4 bases from J, leaving 12 bases between. This CDR3 spans 15 amino acids. The V gene's germline CDR1 is LGHNA and CDR2 YSLEER. The CDR3 loop is CASSQDTAGRYGYTF. Written as DNA, the CDR3 is TGCGCCAGCAGCCAAGATACAGCAGGGCGCTATGGCTACACCTTC.

The chain carries TRBV5-4 and TRBJ2-5; 7 nucleotides match TRBD2. The CDR3 covers 15 residues. Germline loops: CDR1 SGHNT, CDR2 YYREEE (reference sequence). With V trimmed by 1 base and J by 5 bases, 8 bases remained unmatched. CDR3 nucleotide sequence: TGTGCCAGCAGCTTGTCATCGGGAGGTTATGAGACCCAGTACTTC. The encoded protein is CASSLSSGGYETQYF.

This chain uses TRBV6-5 with TRBJ2-7, with TRBD1 matching 7 bases. The trim removed 6 bases at V and 6 bases at J, leaving 8 bases unmatched. CDR3 size: 13 residues. The germline V gene has CDR1 MNHEY and CDR2 SVGAGI. CDR3 sequence reads: CASSATGYGEQYF. DNA of the CDR3: TGTGCCAGCAGCGCGACAGGGTACGGCGAGCAGTACTTC.

This chain links TRBV29-1 with TRBJ2-7; TRBD1 agrees at 9 bases. The junction had 4 bases not matched to a gene; V was cut back by 1 base and J by 3 bases. The CDR3 loop spans 14 amino acids. CDR1 is SQVTM and CDR2 is ANQGSEA in the germline V gene. This CDR3 reads CSVEGDRDGYEQYF. In DNA, the CDR3 is TGCAGCGTTGAAGGGGACAGGGATGGCTACGAGCAGTACTTC.

This clone was detected a few times. J is TRBJ2-2 and V is TRBV1; the table names TRBD2, a call not compared with the DNA. TRBV1 counts as a pseudogene. The CDR3 is 15 residues long. The CDR3 spells CTSILAGGPHGELFF. The CDR3 DNA sequence: TGCACCAGCATTCTAGCGGGAGGGCCTCACGGGGAGCTGTTTTTT.

This rearrangement joins TRBV5-5 to TRBJ2-1; D not resolved. The germline V gene encodes CDR1 SGHKS and CDR2 YYEKEE (reference sequence). Trimming pared 2 bases from V and 5 bases from J, leaving 8 bases between. This CDR3 has 13 residues. CDR3 DNA sequence: TGTGCCAGCAGCTTCGTCTGGGACAATGAGCAGTTCTTC. Translated, it gives CASSFVWDNEQFF.

This chain joins TRBV11-2 and TRBJ2-1; weak D call: TRBD2 (6 bases). Germline CDR1 is SGHAT and CDR2 is FQNNGV. V was trimmed by 2 bases and J by 7 bases, leaving 12 bases between them. The CDR3 sequence is 14 residues long. In nucleotides, the CDR3 is TGTGCCAGCAGCTTACATCCGGGAGAAAATGAGCAGTTCTTC. It translates to CASSLHPGENEQFF. Full variable domain (missing parts from reference TRBV11-2 and TRBJ2-1): EAGVAQSPRYKIIEKRQSVAFWCNPISGHATLYWYQQILGQGPKLLIQFQNNGVVDDSQLPKDRFSAERLKGVDSTLKIQPAKLEDSAVYLCASSLHPGENEQFFGPGTRLTVL.

V and J are TRBV11-2 and TRBJ2-1, with D possibly being TRBD2 (6 bases). With 0 bases removed from V and 7 bases from J, the gap between germline ends came to 13 bases. Germline V gives CDR1 SGHAT, CDR2 FQNNGV. The CDR3 is 15 residues long. Here the CDR3 reads CASSLDNFGGNEQFF. The CDR3 coding sequence is TGTGCCAGCAGCTTAGATAATTTTGGGGGGAATGAGCAGTTCTTC.

The rearrangement uses TRBV9 and TRBJ1-1; tentative D call: TRBD1 (6 bases). The V end was cut by 7 bases, the J end by 8 bases, with 18 bases between. The CDR3 sequence is 13 residues long. From germline, CDR1 is SGDLS and CDR2 YYNGEE. CDR3 in amino acids: CASGRGPQSEAFF. The CDR3 region has the DNA TGTGCCAGCGGCAGGGGTCCCCAGTCGGAAGCTTTCTTT.

The V and J genes are TRBV19 and TRBJ2-7; TRBD1 matches 9 bases. After removal of 5 bases from V and 3 bases from J, the junction contained 5 bases not matched to a gene. CDR1 and CDR2 from the germline V gene are LNHDA and SQIVND (reference sequence). This CDR3 is 14 amino acids long. The CDR3 region has the DNA TGTGCCAGTAGTCAACAGGGGGCTGTCTACGAGCAGTACTTC. It is translated as CASSQQGAVYEQYF.

The gene calls are TRBV7-2 and TRBJ2-5; 7 bases are a match to TRBD1. The CDR3 is 14 amino acids. V shed 7 bases and J 5 bases; nucleotides not matched to a gene: 10. Germline assignment: CDR1 SGHTA and CDR2 FQGNSA. This CDR3 is CASTRTHRGETQYF. For the CDR3, the DNA is TGTGCCAGCACACGTACTCACAGGGGTGAGACCCAGTACTTC. Variable domain in full (rest from reference TRBV7-2 and TRBJ2-5): GAGVSQSPSNKVTEKGKDVELRCDPISGHTALYWYRQSLGQGLEFLIYFQGNSAPDKSGLPSDRFSAERTGGSVSTLTIQRTQQEDSAVYLCASTRTHRGETQYFGPGTRLLVL.

The genes are TRBV6-5 and TRBJ2-1; the D is unclear. Germline CDR1 MNHEY, CDR2 SVGAGI. V was trimmed by 4 bases and J by 6 bases, leaving 4 bases between them. This CDR3 is 11 amino acids long. CDR3: CASSSTNEQFF. CDR3 sequence (DNA): TGTGCCAGCAGTTCTACCAATGAGCAGTTCTTC.